The 8 T cell receptor beta chains listed next were all sequenced from one sample in a study of cytomegalovirus exposure and HLA in healthy donors. Assay: immunoSEQ multiplex PCR; the TCRdb copy retains only in-frame clones and omits some. The sample has tens of thousands of clones; approximately 92% are singletons. Material: PBMCs. The receptors come from a man younger than 35 in good health and CMV-seronegative.

This chain joins TRBV6-4 and TRBJ2-1; 7 nucleotides align to TRBD2. V was pared by 0 bases and J by 0 bases, with 2 bases of the junction left unmatched. Germline V CDR1 and CDR2: MRHNA, SNTAGT. The CDR3 is made up of 16 amino acids. The CDR3 spells CASSDSLAVSYNEQFF. The CDR3 coding sequence is TGTGCCAGCAGTGACTCTCTAGCGGTCTCCTACAATGAGCAGTTCTTC.

The chain combines TRBV4-1 with TRBJ2-7; 8 bases map to TRBD2. The V gene end was trimmed by 4 bases and the J gene end by 2 bases; junction bases not matched to a gene: 7. CDR3 length: 15 residues. Germline V gene lookup returns CDR1 MGHRA and CDR2 YSYEKL. CDR3: CASSPGGGGPYEQYF. CDR3 DNA: TGCGCCAGCAGCCCGGGGGGGGGAGGGCCCTACGAGCAGTACTTC.

The chain carries TRBV9 and TRBJ2-7; 9 nucleotides align to TRBD2. The CDR3 is 16 amino acids. In germline, CDR1 is SGDLS, CDR2 YYNGEE. Trimming removed 4 bases from V and 5 bases from J; junction bases left unmatched: 13. The CDR3 bases are TGTGCCAGCAGCCCGAGCCGAGCGGGAGGAGGTGACGAGCAGTACTTC. Translated, it gives CASSPSRAGGGDEQYF. The complete variable domain, with remaining parts taken from reference TRBV9 and TRBJ2-7, reads DSGVTQTPKHLITATGQRVTLRCSPRSGDLSVYWYQQSLDQGLQFLIQYYNGEERAKGNILERFSAQQFPDLHSELNLSSLELGDSALYFCASSPSRAGGGDEQYFGPGTRLTVT.

The V call is TRBV7-3, the J call TRBJ1-2; 7 bases agree with TRBD1. The CDR3 contains 13 residues. From germline, CDR1 is SGHTA and CDR2 FQGTGA. Germline trimming cut 4 bases from V and 8 bases from J; bases unmatched to any gene: 7. CDR3 loop: CASSSPTGYGYTF. The CDR3 nucleotides are TGTGCCAGCAGCTCCCCGACAGGGTACGGCTACACCTTC.

The chain joins TRBV4-1 to TRBJ2-7; 8 nucleotides match TRBD2. Germline V lookup: CDR1 MGHRA, CDR2 YSYEKL. J gave up 2 bases and V 3 bases, and 9 bases lay outside the gene matches. The CDR3 has 16 residues. The CDR3 loop reads CASSHGGSGTPYEQYF. The CDR3 bases are TGCGCCAGCAGCCATGGGGGTAGCGGGACCCCCTACGAGCAGTACTTC.

The rearrangement uses TRBV7-9 and TRBJ2-7; no reliable D call. Germline loops: CDR1 SEHNR, CDR2 FQNEAQ (reference sequence). Trimming pared 3 bases from V and 1 base from J, leaving 4 bases between. CDR3 length: 12 residues. CDR3 in amino acids: CASSFESYEQYF. In DNA, the CDR3 is TGTGCCAGCAGCTTCGAGTCCTACGAGCAGTACTTC. The full variable domain, in which reference TRBV7-9 and TRBJ2-7 provide the parts outside the CDR3, is DTGVSQNPRHKITKRGQNVTFRCDPISEHNRLYWYRQTLGQGPEFLTYFQNEAQLEKSRLLSDRFSAERPKGSFSTLEIQRTEQGDSAMYLCASSFESYEQYFGPGTRLTVT.

The chain joins TRBV6-1 to TRBJ2-1; D is perhaps TRBD1 (5 bases). Trimming pared 3 bases from V and 6 bases from J, leaving 18 bases between. The germline V gene has CDR1 MNHNS and CDR2 SASEGT. The CDR3 is 16 residues long. The CDR3 sequence: CASSDRVRFFGNEQFF. DNA for the CDR3: TGTGCCAGCAGTGACAGGGTTCGCTTCTTTGGCAATGAGCAGTTCTTC.

This chain joins TRBV2 and TRBJ2-3; a possible D gene is TRBD2 (5 bases). Germline values: CDR1 SNHLY, CDR2 FYNNEI. V shed 5 bases and J shed 1 base, with 10 bases lying between them. CDR3 size: 14 residues. CDR3: CASSSISGTDTQYF. CDR3 DNA sequence: TGTGCCAGCAGTTCTATTAGCGGCACAGATACGCAGTATTTT.